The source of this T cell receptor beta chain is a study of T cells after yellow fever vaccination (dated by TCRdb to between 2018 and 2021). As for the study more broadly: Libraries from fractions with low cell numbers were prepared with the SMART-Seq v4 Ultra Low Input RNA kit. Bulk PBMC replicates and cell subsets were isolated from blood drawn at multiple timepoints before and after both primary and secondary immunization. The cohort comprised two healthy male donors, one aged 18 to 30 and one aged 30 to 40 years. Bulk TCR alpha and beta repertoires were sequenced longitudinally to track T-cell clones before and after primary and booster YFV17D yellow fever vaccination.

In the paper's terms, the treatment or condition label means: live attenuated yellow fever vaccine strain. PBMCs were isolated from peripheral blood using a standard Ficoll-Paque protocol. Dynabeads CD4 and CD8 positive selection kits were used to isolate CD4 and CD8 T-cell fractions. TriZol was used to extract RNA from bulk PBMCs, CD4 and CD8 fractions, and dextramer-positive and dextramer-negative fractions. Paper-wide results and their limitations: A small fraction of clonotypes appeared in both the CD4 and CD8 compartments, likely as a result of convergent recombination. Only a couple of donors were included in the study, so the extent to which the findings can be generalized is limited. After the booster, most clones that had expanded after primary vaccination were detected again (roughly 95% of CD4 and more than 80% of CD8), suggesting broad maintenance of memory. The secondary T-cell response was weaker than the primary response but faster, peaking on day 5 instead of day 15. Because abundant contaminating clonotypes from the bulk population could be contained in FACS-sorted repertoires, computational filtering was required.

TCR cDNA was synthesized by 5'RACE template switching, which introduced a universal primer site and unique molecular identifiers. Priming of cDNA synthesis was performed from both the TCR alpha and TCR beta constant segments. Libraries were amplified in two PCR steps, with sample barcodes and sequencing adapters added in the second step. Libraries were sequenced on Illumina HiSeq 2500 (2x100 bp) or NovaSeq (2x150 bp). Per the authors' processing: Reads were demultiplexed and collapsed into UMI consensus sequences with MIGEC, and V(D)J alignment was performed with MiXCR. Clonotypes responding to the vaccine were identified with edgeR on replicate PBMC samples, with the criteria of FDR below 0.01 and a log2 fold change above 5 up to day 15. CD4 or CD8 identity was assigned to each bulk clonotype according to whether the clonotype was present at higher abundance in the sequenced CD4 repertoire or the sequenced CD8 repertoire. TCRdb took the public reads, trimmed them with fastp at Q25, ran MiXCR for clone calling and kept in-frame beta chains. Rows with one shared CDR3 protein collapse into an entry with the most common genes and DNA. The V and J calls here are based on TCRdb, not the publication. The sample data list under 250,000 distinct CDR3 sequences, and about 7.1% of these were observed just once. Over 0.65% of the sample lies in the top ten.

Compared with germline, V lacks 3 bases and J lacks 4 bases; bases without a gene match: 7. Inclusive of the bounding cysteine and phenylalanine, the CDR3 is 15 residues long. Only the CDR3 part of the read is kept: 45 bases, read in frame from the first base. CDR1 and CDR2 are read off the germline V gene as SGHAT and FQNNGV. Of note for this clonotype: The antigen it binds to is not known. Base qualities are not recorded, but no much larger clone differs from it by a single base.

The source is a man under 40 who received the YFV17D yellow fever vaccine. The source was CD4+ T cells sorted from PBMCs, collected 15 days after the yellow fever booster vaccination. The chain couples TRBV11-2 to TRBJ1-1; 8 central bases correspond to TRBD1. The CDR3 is CASSLSLTGGTEAFF. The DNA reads TGTGCCAGCAGCTTGTCACTCACAGGGGGCACTGAAGCTTTCTTT.